This entry is about one T cell receptor (beta chain). This clonotype was recorded at least ten times. Its specific antigen is unknown. Base qualities are missing; no much larger clone stands one base away. The sample comes from a study of read filtering for tumor transcriptome and immune sequencing (TCRdb year 2020). Regarding the complete study: The cohort consisted of roughly 18 male and approximately 14 female patients, with a mean age of approximately 66 years and an age range of about 40 to 85. Using the same bone marrow samples, the study compared TCR repertoires obtained by targeted immune repertoire sequencing with those obtained by bulk whole-transcriptome sequencing. Whole-transcriptome libraries were prepared with the TruSeq RNA Access Library Prep Kit after DNase treatment. Under revised international staging, 8 patients fell into R-ISS I, 15 to 20 into R-ISS II and more than five into R-ISS III. Per sample, about 4.05 to 10.27 million TCR-region mapped reads were obtained with IR-seq, compared with only 85 to 1273 with RNA-seq. A main aim was a read-filtering strategy for immune repertoire data, specifically whether clonotypes supported by a single read should be removed.

Study-level results and caveats: In IR-seq, single-read clonotypes were roughly 84% of clonotypes but 3.5% to 4% of total reads; in RNA-seq they were about 70% of clonotypes and about 40% of reads. The sorted CD138-negative fraction was not purified T cells but a mixed bone marrow immune population. The correlation between IR-seq and RNA-seq shared clonotype proportions rose when single-read clonotypes were removed. Compared with RNA-seq, IR-seq captured clonotypes at much greater depth and more reliably, and a smaller IR-seq throughput was enough to identify most of the shared clonotypes.

Bone marrow was sampled from every patient at the time of active disease. Ficoll-Hypaque density gradient centrifugation was used to isolate bone marrow mononuclear cells. Myeloma plasma cells were removed and CD138-negative cells were obtained by negative selection following labeling with CD138 magnetic microbeads on a MACS separator. Purity of the isolated cells was checked by flow cytometry on an Attune NxT using CD138 antibodies. Total RNA was extracted using TRIzol reagent and was quantified on a NanoDrop spectrophotometer. For each patient, the CD138-negative bone marrow sample underwent paired RNA-seq and IR-seq. TCR libraries were constructed from 400 to 500 ng RNA using the Immunoverse kit, and molecular barcoded adaptors covering alpha/delta and beta/gamma chains were employed. TCR library preparation used the same RNA that went into transcriptome sequencing. TCR libraries were sequenced on an Illumina HiSeq 4000 with 2 x 150 cycles. Per the authors' processing: Using MiXCR, which included quality filtering and error correction, TCR reads were aligned to human V, D, J and C references and then assembled into CDR3 clonotypes. The tcR package in R was used to analyze clonotype counts and gene usage diversity. Raw mapping reads were checked after the RNA-seq reads had been mapped by STAR aligner version 2.5.3a onto the human GRCh37 genome. To test how sequencing depth affects detected clonotypes, IR-seq fastq files were randomly downsampled with Seqtk 1.3. TCRdb trimmed the raw reads at Q25, called clones with MiXCR and kept productive beta chains. CDR3 protein sequences are deduplicated, and each keeps its most common genes and DNA. The V and J calls follow TCRdb's processing rather than the paper's. Counted in this sample were fewer than 35,000 distinct CDR3 sequences; 18% of them appeared once. 16% of the sample comes from the top ten.

From the cysteine through the phenylalanine, the CDR3 covers 17 amino acids. This entry keeps only the CDR3 DNA: 51 bases, framed from base 1. V trim: 6 bases; J trim: 4 bases; unmatched bases: 11. Per the germline V gene (reference sequence), DFQATT is the CDR1 and SNEGSKA is the CDR2. The TCR originated in a donor aged 40 or older with multiple myeloma. The chain uses TRBV20-1 and TRBJ2-5; TRBD2 agrees with 16 junctional bases. What was sequenced was a population of CD138-negative cells sorted from bone marrow. The meaning of the sample's cell subset or site label: bone marrow mononuclear cells depleted of CD138+ plasma/myeloma cells by negative magnetic selection. The sequenced DNA: TGCAGTGCCACAACGACGGGACTAGCGGGGGGGCCAGAGACCCAGTACTTC. Its protein reads: CSATTTGLAGGPETQYF.